The rows below give T cell receptor beta chains drawn from one sample of a study of cytomegalovirus exposure and HLA in healthy donors. The protocol was immunoSEQ multiplex PCR, while the TCRdb copy is restricted to in-frame clones and leaves out a portion. The sample carries about 130,000 clones, 80% recorded once. Source material: PBMCs. The origin of the receptors is a man in his forties in good health and CMV-seronegative. CDR3s include the opening cysteine and the closing phenylalanine or tryptophan. The D gene is left open where the match is weak. Clone size is given for some rows only: seen once, a few or many times, or a class if the clone is expanded.

d_gene: -; abundance: -; j_gene: TRBJ2-6; v_gene: TRBV30; CDR3aa: CAWSPYGGSGANVLTF; CDR3nt: TGTGCCTGGAGTCCTTACGGGGGAAGTGGGGCCAACGTCCTGACTTTC
d_gene: -; abundance: -; j_gene: TRBJ2-7; v_gene: TRBV15; CDR3aa: CATSRDRLWREHSYEQYF; CDR3nt: TGTGCCACCAGCAGAGATCGGTTATGGCGGGAACACTCCTACGAGCAGTACTTC
d_gene: TRBD2; abundance: -; j_gene: TRBJ2-7; v_gene: TRBV11-2; CDR3aa: CASSLFLSTGTSAYEQYF; CDR3nt: TGTGCCAGCAGCTTGTTCCTATCAACCGGGACTAGCGCCTACGAGCAGTACTTC
d_gene: -; abundance: few; j_gene: TRBJ2-1; v_gene: TRBV6-1; CDR3aa: CASSELYNEQFF; CDR3nt: TGTGCCAGCAGTGAACTGTACAATGAGCAGTTCTTC
d_gene: TRBD2; abundance: -; j_gene: TRBJ2-1; v_gene: TRBV11-3; CDR3aa: CASSLGTSGYNEQFF; CDR3nt: TGTGCCAGCAGCCTCGGGACTAGCGGATACAATGAGCAGTTCTTC
d_gene: -; abundance: -; j_gene: TRBJ1-2; v_gene: TRBV10-3; CDR3aa: CAISDGAQGYTF; CDR3nt: TGTGCCATCAGTGATGGGGCGCAGGGCTACACCTTC
d_gene: -; abundance: -; j_gene: TRBJ1-1; v_gene: TRBV18; CDR3aa: CASSPLTDRGEAFF; CDR3nt: TGTGCCAGCTCACCACTGACAGATAGGGGCGAAGCTTTCTTT
d_gene: TRBD1; abundance: few; j_gene: TRBJ2-5; v_gene: TRBV5-1; CDR3aa: CASSSGQGFETQYF; CDR3nt: TGCGCCAGCAGCTCCGGACAGGGGTTTGAGACCCAGTACTTC
d_gene: -; abundance: -; j_gene: TRBJ2-1; v_gene: TRBV6-5; CDR3aa: CASRGASYNNEQFF; CDR3nt: TGTGCCAGCAGAGGGGCCTCGTACAACAATGAGCAGTTCTTC
d_gene: TRBD2; abundance: once; j_gene: TRBJ2-2; v_gene: TRBV6-5; CDR3aa: CASSSLAGVTGELFF; CDR3nt: TGTGCCAGCAGTTCCCTAGCGGGAGTCACCGGGGAGCTGTTTTTT
d_gene: TRBD2; abundance: -; j_gene: TRBJ2-1; v_gene: TRBV6-1; CDR3aa: CASSLTSDYNEQFF; CDR3nt: TGTGCCAGCAGCCTGACTAGCGATTACAATGAGCAGTTCTTC
d_gene: TRBD1; abundance: -; j_gene: TRBJ2-1; v_gene: TRBV7-7; CDR3aa: CASSRQGVNNEQFF; CDR3nt: TGTGCCAGCAGCCGACAGGGGGTAAACAATGAGCAGTTCTTC
d_gene: TRBD1; abundance: few; j_gene: TRBJ1-1; v_gene: TRBV19; CDR3aa: CASRKRTGFISEAFF; CDR3nt: TGTGCCAGTAGAAAAAGGACAGGCTTCATCTCCGAAGCTTTCTTT
d_gene: -; abundance: -; j_gene: TRBJ2-1; v_gene: TRBV2; CDR3aa: CASYQGPYNEQFF; CDR3nt: TGTGCCAGCTACCAGGGCCCCTACAATGAGCAGTTCTTC
d_gene: TRBD2; abundance: -; j_gene: TRBJ2-2; v_gene: TRBV28; CDR3aa: CASSLAGGPTGELFF; CDR3nt: TGTGCCAGCAGTTTAGCGGGGGGGCCGACCGGGGAGCTGTTTTTT
d_gene: -; abundance: -; j_gene: TRBJ2-3; v_gene: TRBV7-9; CDR3aa: CASSSGAAGRTDTQYF; CDR3nt: TGTGCCAGCAGCTCAGGGGCGGCGGGCCGCACAGATACGCAGTATTTT
d_gene: TRBD1; abundance: -; j_gene: TRBJ1-5; v_gene: TRBV6-4; CDR3aa: CAIGTGRNQPQHF; CDR3nt: TGTGCCATCGGGACAGGGAGGAATCAGCCCCAGCATTTT
d_gene: TRBD2; abundance: -; j_gene: TRBJ2-3; v_gene: TRBV4-2; CDR3aa: CASSQDAGEGTDTQYF; CDR3nt: TGTGCCAGCAGCCAAGACGCGGGAGAAGGTACAGATACGCAGTATTTT
d_gene: TRBD2; abundance: -; j_gene: TRBJ2-5; v_gene: TRBV7-2; CDR3aa: CASSPSTSGGPEQYF; CDR3nt: TGTGCCAGCAGCCCGTCGACTAGCGGGGGGCCTGAGCAGTACTTC
d_gene: TRBD1; abundance: -; j_gene: TRBJ1-5; v_gene: TRBV6-1; CDR3aa: CASTDREVQPQHF; CDR3nt: TGTGCCAGTACGGACAGGGAGGTTCAGCCCCAGCATTTT
d_gene: TRBD2; abundance: once; j_gene: TRBJ2-2; v_gene: TRBV27; CDR3aa: CASSLSGSTTGELFF; CDR3nt: TGTGCCAGCAGCCTTAGCGGGAGTACCACCGGGGAGCTGTTTTTT
d_gene: -; abundance: -; j_gene: TRBJ2-5; v_gene: TRBV5-1; CDR3aa: CASRKDSGQETQYF; CDR3nt: TGCGCCAGCAGAAAAGATAGCGGCCAAGAGACCCAGTACTTC
d_gene: -; abundance: -; j_gene: TRBJ2-4; v_gene: TRBV9; CDR3aa: CASSVGVDGGIQYF; CDR3nt: TGTGCCAGCAGCGTAGGTGTGGACGGAGGCATTCAGTACTTC
d_gene: -; abundance: -; j_gene: TRBJ2-2; v_gene: TRBV28; CDR3aa: CASSFLLTGELFF; CDR3nt: TGTGCCAGCAGTTTCTTACTTACGGGGGAGCTGTTTTTT
d_gene: TRBD1; abundance: once; j_gene: TRBJ2-5; v_gene: TRBV25-1; CDR3aa: CASSQGQGAVETQYF; CDR3nt: TGTGCCAGCAGTCAGGGACAGGGGGCCGTAGAGACCCAGTACTTC
d_gene: -; abundance: -; j_gene: TRBJ1-3; v_gene: TRBV5-1; CDR3aa: CASRHDRNSGNTIYF; CDR3nt: TGCGCCAGCAGACACGACAGAAACTCTGGAAACACCATATATTTT
d_gene: TRBD1; abundance: few; j_gene: TRBJ1-4; v_gene: TRBV6-5; CDR3aa: CASSYSSGQGREKLFF; CDR3nt: TGTGCCAGCAGTTACTCTTCGGGACAGGGTCGGGAAAAACTGTTTTTT
d_gene: -; abundance: -; j_gene: TRBJ1-2; v_gene: TRBV30; CDR3aa: CAWSVPPSPRRGYTF; CDR3nt: TGTGCCTGGAGTGTACCCCCATCTCCACGCAGGGGCTACACCTTC
d_gene: TRBD1; abundance: -; j_gene: TRBJ2-1; v_gene: TRBV10-3; CDR3aa: CAIRTGISYNEQFF; CDR3nt: TGTGCCATCAGGACAGGGATTTCCTACAATGAGCAGTTCTTC